The sequence of this T cell receptor beta chain was determined in a study of T cell repertoires in cytomegalovirus infection. Overall study context: Based on public TCR beta signatures, there were indications of CMV infection and of a matching HLA type. Overall study findings and caveats: Predominance within the ex vivo response was attributable to HLA-C-restricted CMV-specific TCR beta clonotypes.

With 7 bases removed from V and 10 bases from J, the gap between germline ends came to 11 bases. The CDR3 has 11 amino acids. Germline V CDR1 and CDR2: MNHEY, SVGEGT. This clonotype was seen at least ten times. What it recognizes is unknown. TCRdb analysed the reads with MiXCR anew, one entry per CDR3 protein. The repertoire consists of around 900,000 distinct CDR3 sequences, with roughly 30% occurring once and the leading ten covering 13%. The source of this sequence is a human donor in good health (CMV status not recorded). Some clones in this sample may be carry-over from other donors' samples. The chain combines TRBV6-2 or TRBV6-3 with TRBJ2-1, with D perhaps TRBD1 (6 bases). The source was cultured CD8+ T cells from PBMCs, collected from culture after CMV antigen stimulation. CDR3 bases: TGTGCCAGCACCCTTGGGGGCGAGCAGTTCTTC. The encoded protein is CASTLGGEQFF.